A single TCR beta chain is shown here with its context. Germline CDR1 MNHEY, CDR2 SVGAGI. The CDR3 is 13 residues long. The V end lost 3 bases, the J end lost 8 bases, and 11 bases lay between the germline ends. The data derive from a study of blood T cell repertoires in COVID-19. Background on the study: From T cells, B-cell-depleted T cells, or PBMCs came the material, which was cDNA or gDNA.

In the study's own analysis: Scientists estimated how many nucleated cells there were by amplifying reference gene primers. The method was immunoSEQ multiplex PCR; TCRdb's version includes in-frame clones alone and lacks a portion of them. V and J calls and clone size follow that table, whereas D and trimming were derived from the DNA. The table has fewer than 250,000 clones, almost 85% seen once. Input material: peripheral blood. J is TRBJ2-1 and V is TRBV6-5; the D gene is possibly TRBD2 (6 bases). The TCR originated in a man in his fifties with acute or convalescent COVID-19. DNA for the CDR3: TGTGCCAGCAGTTATAGAATAGCGGATGAGCAGTTCTTC. Amino acid sequence: CASSYRIADEQFF.